This T cell receptor beta chain is drawn from a study of PD-1 blockade in classical Hodgkin lymphoma. Study findings and constraints: Complete responders started with a diversity level that resembled newly diagnosed patients at baseline.

Sequenced by immunoSEQ multiplex PCR; TCRdb stores in-frame clones only, minus some. The repertoire includes about 31,000 clones, around 79% of them detected once, and around 18% sits in the top ten. This CDR3 has 12 residues. Per the germline V gene, CDR1 is MDHEN and CDR2 is SYDVKM. Trimming removed 6 bases from V and 6 bases from J, with 9 bases in between. A word on this clone: No antigen is known for it.

Sample time point: cycle 4 day 1 (C4D1), after more than five weeks of nivolumab. Each and every patient relapsed after autologous stem cell transplantation, and patients got differing brentuximab vedotin exposure. The patients, who had relapsed/refractory classical Hodgkin lymphoma, achieved best responses of complete response, partial response or progressive disease. The TCR comes from a human donor with classical Hodgkin lymphoma. The rearrangement uses TRBV28 and TRBJ1-5; maybe TRBD1 (6 bases). Specimen: peripheral blood mononuclear cells (PBMCs), collected before the fourth cycle of nivolumab. CDR3 DNA sequence: TGTGCCAGCAGGGGAGGGGGTCAGCCCCAGCATTTT. It yields the protein CASRGGGQPQHF. The whole variable domain, remainder taken from reference TRBV28 and TRBJ1-5, is DVKVTQSSRYLVKRTGEKVFLECVQDMDHENMFWYRQDPGLGLRLIYFSYDVKMKEKGDIPEGYSVSREKKERFSLILESASTNQTSMYLCASRGGGQPQHFGDGTRLSIL.